This entry is about one T cell receptor (beta chain). The data belong to a study of blood T cell repertoires in COVID-19. Study-level information: Samples representing acute and convalescent COVID-19 were sourced from the United States, Italy and Spain.

Recruitment covered under 25 US areas and drew participants whose ages spanned about 18 to 90 years. The CDR3 is 18 amino acids. The germline V gene encodes CDR1 SQVTM and CDR2 ANQGSEA. The ends lost 4 bases at V and 1 base at J; junction bases unmatched: 15. This table comes from immunoSEQ multiplex PCR, and its TCRdb copy is limited to in-frame clones, with some not included. The table has some 320,000 clones, more than 75% seen once. V is TRBV29-1 and J is TRBJ1-5; 8 positions agree with TRBD1. This receptor was taken from a man in his 60s who had recovered from COVID-19. The sequenced material came from PBMCs or T cells enriched from blood (not recorded which). CDR3 nucleotides: TGCAGCGTTGCACAACCACCCGGGACAGGTAACAGCAATCAGCCCCAGCATTTT. Protein product: CSVAQPPGTGNSNQPQHF.